The clone carrying this T cell receptor beta chain was detected ten times or more. Its specificity is unknown. The data belong to a study of T-cell reconstitution after alpha-beta-depleted transplantation in children. General study results and limits: T-cell counts and diversity at one year post-transplant came mainly from newly produced T cells. Several hundred expanded graft clones reportedly supplied alpha-beta T cells about two months after transplant.

Unique molecular identifiers were used in preparing the TCRbeta library. TCRdb re-derived calls from the PCR reads in MiXCR, one entry per CDR3 protein. The table shows about 980,000 distinct CDR3 sequences, with under 30% occurring only once. Sample: PBMCs, mostly from graft donor cells, taken 360 days after TCRalphabeta/CD19-depleted stem cell transplant. This receptor was taken from a boy younger than two who had a stem cell transplant for SCID, so the T cells may come from the graft donor.

The CDR3 protein is CAIRAATGELFF. The CDR3 DNA is TGTGCCATCAGGGCGGCCACCGGGGAGCTGTTTTTT. The rearrangement links TRBV10-3 to TRBJ2-2; D not resolved. This CDR3 comprises 12 residues. Trimming left V 6 bases short and J 4 bases short, with 6 bases between. CDR1 and CDR2 (germline): ENHRY, SYGVKD.